Described below is a single T cell receptor beta chain sequence and its context. Its antigen is not identified. This sample is drawn from a study of follicular helper T cells after annual influenza vaccination. Time point: 2015-2016 season, pre-vaccination. Study results and caveats: Successive annual vaccinations recalled a recurrent oligoclonal ICOS+CD38+ cTfh response with influenza-specific clonotypes. Most later recoveries of Day 7 ICOS+CD38+ clones were ICOS-CD38- cTfh.

Sequencing of TCRB used Survey level resolution. The table came from immunoSEQ multiplex PCR; TCRdb's copy has only in-frame clones and leaves some out. The sample has more than 10,000 clones; roughly three quarters are singletons. The source of this sequence is an adult who received the influenza vaccine. This specimen consisted of CXCR5+ CD38- circulating T follicular helper cells from blood, obtained on the day of influenza vaccination. Specified subset: circulating Tfh, non-naive CD4+CXCR5+PD-1+ (ICOS+CD38+ or ICOS-CD38-).

The CDR3 DNA is TGTGCCAGCAGCTTACTCAGGCATGAAGCTTTCTTT. Its protein is CASSLLRHEAFF. This chain links TRBV7-9 with TRBJ1-1, with D uncertain. CDR3 length: 12 amino acids. Germline-derived CDR1 and CDR2 are SEHNR and FQNEAQ (reference sequence). Trimming cost V 2 bases and J 7 bases, with 8 bases left between them.